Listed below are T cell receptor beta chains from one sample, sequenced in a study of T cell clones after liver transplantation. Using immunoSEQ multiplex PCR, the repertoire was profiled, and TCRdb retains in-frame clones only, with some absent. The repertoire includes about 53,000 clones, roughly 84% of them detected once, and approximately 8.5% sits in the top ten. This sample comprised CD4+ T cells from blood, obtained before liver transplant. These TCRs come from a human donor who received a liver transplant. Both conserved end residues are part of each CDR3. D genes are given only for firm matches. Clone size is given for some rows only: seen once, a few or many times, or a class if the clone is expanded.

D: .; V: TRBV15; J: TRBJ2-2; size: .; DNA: TGTGCCACCAGCAAGTGGAGGCAGGGAGGAACCGGGGAGCTGTTTTTT; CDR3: CATSKWRQGGTGELFF
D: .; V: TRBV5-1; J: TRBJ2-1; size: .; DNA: TGCGCCAGCAGCTTCTTGATGGGGGCCCTCAATGAGCAGTTCTTC; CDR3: CASSFLMGALNEQFF
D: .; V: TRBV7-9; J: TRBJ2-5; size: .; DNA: TGTGCCAGCAGCTTACCAGGGATAGACGAGACCCAGTACTTC; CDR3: CASSLPGIDETQYF
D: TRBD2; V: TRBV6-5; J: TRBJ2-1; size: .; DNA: TGTGCCAGCAGACCCTCCGGGACTAGCCTTTCCGCGCCCTTCTTC; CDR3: CASRPSGTSLSAPFF
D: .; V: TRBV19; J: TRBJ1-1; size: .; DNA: TGTGCCAGTCTCGGAGCACGGGCCACTGAAGCTTTCTTT; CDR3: CASLGARATEAFF
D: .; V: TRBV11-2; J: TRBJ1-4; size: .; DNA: TGTGCCAGCAGCCGGGTCGGAACTAATGAAAAACTGTTTTTT; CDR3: CASSRVGTNEKLFF
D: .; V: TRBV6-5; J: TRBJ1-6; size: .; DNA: TGTGCCAGCAGCTCGGGGTTCTCCTATAATTCACCCCTCCACTTT; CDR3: CASSSGFSYNSPLHF
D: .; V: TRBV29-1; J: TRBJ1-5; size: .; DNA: TGCAGCGTCCAGTGGGGCACCAATCAGCCCCAGCATTTT; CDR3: CSVQWGTNQPQHF
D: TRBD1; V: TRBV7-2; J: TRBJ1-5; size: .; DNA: TGTGCCAGCAGCCTGACAGGGAGTAATCAGCCCCAGCATTTT; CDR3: CASSLTGSNQPQHF
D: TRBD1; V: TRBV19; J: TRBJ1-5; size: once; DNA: TGTGCCAGTAGTACCCACCCGGGACAGTATAGCAATCAGCCCCAGCATTTT; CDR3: CASSTHPGQYSNQPQHF
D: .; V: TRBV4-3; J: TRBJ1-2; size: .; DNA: TGCGCCAGCAGCCAAGGTGAGCCGGGACCAGGGGGCTACACCTTC; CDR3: CASSQGEPGPGGYTF
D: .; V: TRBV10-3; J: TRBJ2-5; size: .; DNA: TGTGCCATCAGCGGCCGGACCGACTTAACCCAGTACTTC; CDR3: CAISGRTDLTQYF
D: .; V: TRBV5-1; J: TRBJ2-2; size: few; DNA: TGCGCCAGCAGCCAACAGGGAACCGGGGAGCTGTTTTTT; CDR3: CASSQQGTGELFF
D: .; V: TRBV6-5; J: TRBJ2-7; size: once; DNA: TGTGCCAGCAGTTACTCGGCAGTGGCCTACGAGCAGTACTTC; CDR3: CASSYSAVAYEQYF
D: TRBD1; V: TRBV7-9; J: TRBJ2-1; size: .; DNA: TGTGCCAGCAGCTTATCGGACAGGGGACGGGAGCAGTTCTTC; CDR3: CASSLSDRGREQFF
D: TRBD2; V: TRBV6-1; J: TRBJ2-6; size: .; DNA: TGTGCCAGCAGGCGGCGGGAGGGCGGGGCCAACGTCCTGACTTTC; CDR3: CASRRREGGANVLTF
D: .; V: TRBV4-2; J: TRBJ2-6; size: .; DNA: TGTGCCAGCAGCCGGACCTCTGGGGCCAACGTCCTGACTTTC; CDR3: CASSRTSGANVLTF
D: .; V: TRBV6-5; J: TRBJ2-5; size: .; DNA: TGTGCCAGCAGTTACCTGGAGACCCAGTACTTC; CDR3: CASSYLETQYF
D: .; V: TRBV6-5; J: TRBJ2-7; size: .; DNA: TGTGCCAGCAGTTACTCGGGAGAGACCTACGAGCAGTACTTC; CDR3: CASSYSGETYEQYF
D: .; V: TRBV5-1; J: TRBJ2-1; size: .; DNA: TGCGCCAGCAGCTTGGACAGCTACAATGAGCAGTTCTTC; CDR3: CASSLDSYNEQFF
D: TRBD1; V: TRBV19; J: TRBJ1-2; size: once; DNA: TGTGCCAGTATTGCTCAGGGGGCGCGGGGCTACACCTTC; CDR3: CASIAQGARGYTF
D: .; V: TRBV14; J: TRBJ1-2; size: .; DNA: TGTGCCAGCAGCCATTCACAAGGTGGGCTGAGCTTC; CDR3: CASSHSQGGLSF
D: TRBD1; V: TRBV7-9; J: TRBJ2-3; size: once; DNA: TGTGCCAGCAGCTTCACGGAGGGGACAGGGTGGGGGTATACGCAGTATTTT; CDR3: CASSFTEGTGWGYTQYF
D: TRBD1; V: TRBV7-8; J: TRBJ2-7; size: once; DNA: TGTGCCAGCAGCTTATCGTCCGGGACAGGGGTGGTCGAGCAGTACTTC; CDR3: CASSLSSGTGVVEQYF
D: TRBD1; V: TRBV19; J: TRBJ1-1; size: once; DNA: TGTGCCAGTAGTTTGACAGGGGTTGTAACTGAAGCTTTCTTT; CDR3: CASSLTGVVTEAFF
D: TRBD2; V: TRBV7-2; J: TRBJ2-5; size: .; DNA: TGTGCCAGCAGCCTATGGGGGACTAGCGGGGGAGAGACCCAGTACTTC; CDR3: CASSLWGTSGGETQYF